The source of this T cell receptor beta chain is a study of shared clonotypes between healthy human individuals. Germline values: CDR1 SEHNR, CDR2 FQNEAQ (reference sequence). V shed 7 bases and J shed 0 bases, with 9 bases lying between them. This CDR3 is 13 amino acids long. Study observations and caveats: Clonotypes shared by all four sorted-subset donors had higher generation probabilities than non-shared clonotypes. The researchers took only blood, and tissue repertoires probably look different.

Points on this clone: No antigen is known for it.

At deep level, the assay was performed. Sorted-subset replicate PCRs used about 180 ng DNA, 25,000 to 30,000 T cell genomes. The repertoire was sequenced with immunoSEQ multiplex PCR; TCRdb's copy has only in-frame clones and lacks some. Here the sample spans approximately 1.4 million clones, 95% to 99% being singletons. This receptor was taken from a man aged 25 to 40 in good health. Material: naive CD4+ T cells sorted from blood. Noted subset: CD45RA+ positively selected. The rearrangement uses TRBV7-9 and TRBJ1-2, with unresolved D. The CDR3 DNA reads TGTGCCAGCACCCCAAGAGCTAACTATGGCTACACCTTC. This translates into CASTPRANYGYTF. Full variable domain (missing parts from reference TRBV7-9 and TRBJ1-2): DTGVSQNPRHKITKRGQNVTFRCDPISEHNRLYWYRQTLGQGPEFLTYFQNEAQLEKSRLLSDRFSAERPKGSFSTLEIQRTEQGDSAMYLCASTPRANYGYTFGSGTRLTVV.